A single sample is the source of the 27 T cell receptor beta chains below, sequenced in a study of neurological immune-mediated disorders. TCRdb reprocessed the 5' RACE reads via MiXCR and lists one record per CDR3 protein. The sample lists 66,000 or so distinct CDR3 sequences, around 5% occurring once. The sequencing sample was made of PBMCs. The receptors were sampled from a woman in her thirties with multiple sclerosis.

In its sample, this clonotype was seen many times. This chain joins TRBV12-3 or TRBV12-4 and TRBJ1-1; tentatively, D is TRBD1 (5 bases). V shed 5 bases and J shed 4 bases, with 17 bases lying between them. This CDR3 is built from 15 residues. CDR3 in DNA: TGTGCCAGCAGTCCTCTTTTTGGGAGGGGCACTGAAGCTTTCTTT. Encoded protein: CASSPLFGRGTEAFF.

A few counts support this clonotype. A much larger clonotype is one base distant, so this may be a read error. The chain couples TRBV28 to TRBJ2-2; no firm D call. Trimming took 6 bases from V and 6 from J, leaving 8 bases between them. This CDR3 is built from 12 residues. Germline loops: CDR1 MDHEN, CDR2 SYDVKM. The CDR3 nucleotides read TGTGCCAGCAGAACCCCGGCCGGGGAGCTGTTTTTT. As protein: CASRTPAGELFF.

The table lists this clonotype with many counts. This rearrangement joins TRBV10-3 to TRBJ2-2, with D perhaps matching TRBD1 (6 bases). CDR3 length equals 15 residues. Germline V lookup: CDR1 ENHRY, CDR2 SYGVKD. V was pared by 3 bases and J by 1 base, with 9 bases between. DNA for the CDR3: TGTGCCATCAGTGACGGACAGAGGAACACCGGGGAGCTGTTTTTT. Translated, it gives CAISDGQRNTGELFF.

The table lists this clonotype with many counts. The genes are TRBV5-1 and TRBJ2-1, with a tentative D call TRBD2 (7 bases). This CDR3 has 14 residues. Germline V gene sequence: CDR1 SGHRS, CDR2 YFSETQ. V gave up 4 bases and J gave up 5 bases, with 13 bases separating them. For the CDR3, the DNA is TGCGCCAGCAGCCGAGGGGGGGCGGACAATGAGCAGTTCTTC. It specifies CASSRGGADNEQFF.

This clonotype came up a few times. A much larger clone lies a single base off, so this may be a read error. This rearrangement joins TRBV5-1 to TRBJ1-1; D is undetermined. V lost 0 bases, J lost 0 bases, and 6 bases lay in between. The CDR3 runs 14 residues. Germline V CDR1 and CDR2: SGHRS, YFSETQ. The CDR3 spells CASSLAKVNTEAFF. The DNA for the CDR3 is TGCGCCAGCAGCTTGGCTAAGGTGAACACTGAAGCTTTCTTT.

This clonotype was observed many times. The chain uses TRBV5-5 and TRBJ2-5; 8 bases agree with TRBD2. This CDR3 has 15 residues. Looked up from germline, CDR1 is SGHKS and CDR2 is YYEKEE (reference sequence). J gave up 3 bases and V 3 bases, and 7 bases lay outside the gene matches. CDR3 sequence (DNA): TGTGCCAGCAGCTCGCGGGGGGCCTTCGAAGAGACCCAGTACTTC. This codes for CASSSRGAFEETQYF.

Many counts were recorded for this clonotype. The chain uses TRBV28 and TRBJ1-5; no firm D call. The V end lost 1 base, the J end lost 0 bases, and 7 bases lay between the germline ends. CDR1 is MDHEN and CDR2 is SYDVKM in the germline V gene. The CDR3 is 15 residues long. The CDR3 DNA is TGTGCCAGCAGTTTATACAGCTATAGCAATCAGCCCCAGCATTTT. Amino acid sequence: CASSLYSYSNQPQHF.

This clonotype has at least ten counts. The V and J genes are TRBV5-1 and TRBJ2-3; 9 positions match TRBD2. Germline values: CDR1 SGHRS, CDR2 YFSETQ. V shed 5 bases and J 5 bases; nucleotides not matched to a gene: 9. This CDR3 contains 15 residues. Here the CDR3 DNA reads TGCGCCAGCAGTCCGCGGGGGGGGCCTGAAGATACGCAGTATTTT. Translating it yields CASSPRGGPEDTQYF.

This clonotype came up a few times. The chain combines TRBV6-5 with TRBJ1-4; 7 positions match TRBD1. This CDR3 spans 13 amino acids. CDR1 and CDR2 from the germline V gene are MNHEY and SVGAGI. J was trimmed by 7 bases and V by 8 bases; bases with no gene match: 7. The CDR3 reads CASGDREGEKLFF. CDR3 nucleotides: TGTGCCAGCGGCGACAGGGAGGGTGAAAAACTGTTTTTT.

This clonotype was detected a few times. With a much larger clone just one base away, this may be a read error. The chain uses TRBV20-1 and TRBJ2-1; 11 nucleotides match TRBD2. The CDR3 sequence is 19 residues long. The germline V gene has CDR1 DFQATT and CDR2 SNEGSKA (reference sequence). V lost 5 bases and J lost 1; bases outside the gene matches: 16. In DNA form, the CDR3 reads TGCAGTGCTTCCCCGCCTAGCGGGGGGCCCACACAATCCTACAATGAGCAGTTCTTC. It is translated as CSASPPSGGPTQSYNEQFF.

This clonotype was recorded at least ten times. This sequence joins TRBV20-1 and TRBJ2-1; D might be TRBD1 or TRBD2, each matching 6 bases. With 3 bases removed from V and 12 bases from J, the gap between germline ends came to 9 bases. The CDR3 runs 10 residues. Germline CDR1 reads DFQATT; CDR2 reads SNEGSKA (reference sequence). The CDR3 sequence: CSASGGRQFF. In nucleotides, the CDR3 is TGCAGTGCTAGCGGGGGCAGGCAGTTCTTC.

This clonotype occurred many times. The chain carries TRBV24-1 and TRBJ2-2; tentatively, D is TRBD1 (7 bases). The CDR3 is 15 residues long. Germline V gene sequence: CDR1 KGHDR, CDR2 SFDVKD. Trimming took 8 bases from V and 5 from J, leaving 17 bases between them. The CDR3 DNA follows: TGTGCCACCACCGTCAGGGGGGCAGGGACCGGGGAGCTGTTTTTT. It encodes CATTVRGAGTGELFF.

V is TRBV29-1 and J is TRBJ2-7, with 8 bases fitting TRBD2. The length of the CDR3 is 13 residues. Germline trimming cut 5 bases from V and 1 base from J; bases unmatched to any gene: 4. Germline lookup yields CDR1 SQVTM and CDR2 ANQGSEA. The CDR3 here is CSVREGLSYEQYF. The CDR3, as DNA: TGCAGCGTTCGGGAGGGACTTTCCTACGAGCAGTACTTC.

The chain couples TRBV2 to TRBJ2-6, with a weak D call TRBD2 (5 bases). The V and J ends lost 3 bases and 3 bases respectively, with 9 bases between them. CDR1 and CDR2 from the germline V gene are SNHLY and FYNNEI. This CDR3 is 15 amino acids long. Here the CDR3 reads CASSDLGIGANVLTF. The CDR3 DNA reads TGTGCCAGCAGTGATCTCGGGATTGGGGCCAACGTCCTGACTTTC.

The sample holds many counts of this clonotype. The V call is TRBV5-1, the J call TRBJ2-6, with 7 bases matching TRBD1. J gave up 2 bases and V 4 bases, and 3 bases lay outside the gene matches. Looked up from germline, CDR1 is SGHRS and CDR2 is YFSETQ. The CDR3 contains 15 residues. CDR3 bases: TGCGCCAGCAGCCGAGGGGGCACTGGGGCCAACGTCCTGACTTTC. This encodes CASSRGGTGANVLTF. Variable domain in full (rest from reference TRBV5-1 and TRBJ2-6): KAGVTQTPRYLIKTRGQQVTLSCSPISGHRSVSWYQQTPGQGLQFLFEYFSETQRNKGNFPGRFSGRQFSNSRSEMNVSTLELGDSALYLCASSRGGTGANVLTFGAGSRLTVL.

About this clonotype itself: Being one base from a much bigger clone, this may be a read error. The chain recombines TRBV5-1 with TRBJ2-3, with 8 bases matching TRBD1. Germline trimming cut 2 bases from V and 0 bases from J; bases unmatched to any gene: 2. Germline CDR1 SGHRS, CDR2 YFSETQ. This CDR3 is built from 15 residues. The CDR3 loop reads CASSLQGVSTDTQYF. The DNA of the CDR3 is TGCGCCAGCAGCTTACAGGGGGTTAGCACAGATACGCAGTATTTT.

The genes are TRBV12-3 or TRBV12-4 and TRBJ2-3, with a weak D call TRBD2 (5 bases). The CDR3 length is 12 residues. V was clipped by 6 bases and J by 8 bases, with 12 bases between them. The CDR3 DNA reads TGTGCCAGCAGCGCGCCCGCGGGTACGCAGTATTTT. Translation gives CASSAPAGTQYF.

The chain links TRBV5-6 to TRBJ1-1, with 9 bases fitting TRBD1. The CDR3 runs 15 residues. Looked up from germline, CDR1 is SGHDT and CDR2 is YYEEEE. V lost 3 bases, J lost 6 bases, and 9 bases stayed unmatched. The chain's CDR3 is CASSSQGTGYPEAFF. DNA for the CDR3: TGTGCCAGCAGCTCTCAAGGGACAGGGTACCCTGAAGCTTTCTTT.

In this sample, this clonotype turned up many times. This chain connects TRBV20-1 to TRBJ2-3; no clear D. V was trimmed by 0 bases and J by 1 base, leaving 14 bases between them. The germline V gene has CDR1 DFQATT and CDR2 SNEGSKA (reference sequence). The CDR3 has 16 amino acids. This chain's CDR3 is CSARDHPGQGTDTQYF. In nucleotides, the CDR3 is TGCAGTGCTAGAGATCATCCCGGGCAGGGCACAGATACGCAGTATTTT.

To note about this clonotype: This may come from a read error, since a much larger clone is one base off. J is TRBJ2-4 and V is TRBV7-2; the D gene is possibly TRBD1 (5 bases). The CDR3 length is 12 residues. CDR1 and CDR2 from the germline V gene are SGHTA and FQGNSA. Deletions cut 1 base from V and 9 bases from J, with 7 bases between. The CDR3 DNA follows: TGTGCCAGCAGCTTAGTTACAGGCATTCAGTACTTC. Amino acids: CASSLVTGIQYF. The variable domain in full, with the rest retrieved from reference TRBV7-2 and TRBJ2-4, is GAGVSQSPSNKVTEKGKDVELRCDPISGHTALYWYRQSLGQGLEFLIYFQGNSAPDKSGLPSDRFSAERTGGSVSTLTIQRTQQEDSAVYLCASSLVTGIQYFGAGTRLSVL.

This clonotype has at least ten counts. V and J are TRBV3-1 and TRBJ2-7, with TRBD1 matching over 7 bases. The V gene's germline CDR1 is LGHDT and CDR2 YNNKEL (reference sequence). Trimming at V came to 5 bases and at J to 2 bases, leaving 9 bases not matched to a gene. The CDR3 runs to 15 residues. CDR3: CASSGRTGNPYEQYF. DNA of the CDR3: TGTGCCAGCAGCGGACGGACAGGCAACCCCTACGAGCAGTACTTC.

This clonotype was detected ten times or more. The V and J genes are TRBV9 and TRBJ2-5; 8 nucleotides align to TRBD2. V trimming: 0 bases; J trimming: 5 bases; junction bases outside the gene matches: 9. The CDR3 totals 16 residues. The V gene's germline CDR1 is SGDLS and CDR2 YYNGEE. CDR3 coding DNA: TGTGCCAGCAGCGTAGCGGGGGGGGGCCTCCGGGAGACCCAGTACTTC. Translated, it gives CASSVAGGGLRETQYF. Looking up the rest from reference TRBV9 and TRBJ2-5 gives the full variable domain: DSGVTQTPKHLITATGQRVTLRCSPRSGDLSVYWYQQSLDQGLQFLIQYYNGEERAKGNILERFSAQQFPDLHSELNLSSLELGDSALYFCASSVAGGGLRETQYFGPGTRLLVL.

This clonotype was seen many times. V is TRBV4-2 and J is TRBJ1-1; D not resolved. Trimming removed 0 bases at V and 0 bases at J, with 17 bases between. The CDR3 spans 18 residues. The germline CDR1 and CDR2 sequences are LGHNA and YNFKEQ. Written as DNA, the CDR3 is TGTGCCAGCAGCCAAGATGGACGGGCTATCGAAATGAACACTGAAGCTTTCTTT. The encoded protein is CASSQDGRAIEMNTEAFF.

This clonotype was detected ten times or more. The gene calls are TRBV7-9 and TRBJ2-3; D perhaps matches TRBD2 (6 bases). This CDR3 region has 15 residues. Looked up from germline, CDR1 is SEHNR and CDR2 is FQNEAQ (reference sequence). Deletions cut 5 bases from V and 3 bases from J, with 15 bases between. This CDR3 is CASSQRTGLTDTQYF. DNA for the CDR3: TGTGCCAGCAGCCAAAGAACGGGACTGACAGATACGCAGTATTTT.

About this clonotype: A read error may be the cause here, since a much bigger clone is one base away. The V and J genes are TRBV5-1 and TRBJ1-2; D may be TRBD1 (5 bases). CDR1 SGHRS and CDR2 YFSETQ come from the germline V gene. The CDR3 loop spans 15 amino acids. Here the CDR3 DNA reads TGCGCCAGCAGCTTGGCTCAGGGCAGTAACTATGGCAACACCTTC. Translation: CASSLAQGSNYGNTF.

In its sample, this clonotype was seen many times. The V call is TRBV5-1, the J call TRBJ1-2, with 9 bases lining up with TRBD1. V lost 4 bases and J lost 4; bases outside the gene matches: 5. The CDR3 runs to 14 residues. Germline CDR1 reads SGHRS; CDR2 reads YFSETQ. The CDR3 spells CASSPGTGPYGYTF. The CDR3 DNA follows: TGCGCCAGCAGCCCCGGGACAGGGCCCTATGGCTACACCTTC.

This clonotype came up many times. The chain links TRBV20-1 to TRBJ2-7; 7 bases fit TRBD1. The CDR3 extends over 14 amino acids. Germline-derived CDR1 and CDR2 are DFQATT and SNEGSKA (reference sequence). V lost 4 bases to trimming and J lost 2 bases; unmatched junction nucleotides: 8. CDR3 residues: CSATTGTVTYEQYF. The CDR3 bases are TGCAGTGCTACTACCGGGACAGTCACCTACGAGCAGTACTTC.